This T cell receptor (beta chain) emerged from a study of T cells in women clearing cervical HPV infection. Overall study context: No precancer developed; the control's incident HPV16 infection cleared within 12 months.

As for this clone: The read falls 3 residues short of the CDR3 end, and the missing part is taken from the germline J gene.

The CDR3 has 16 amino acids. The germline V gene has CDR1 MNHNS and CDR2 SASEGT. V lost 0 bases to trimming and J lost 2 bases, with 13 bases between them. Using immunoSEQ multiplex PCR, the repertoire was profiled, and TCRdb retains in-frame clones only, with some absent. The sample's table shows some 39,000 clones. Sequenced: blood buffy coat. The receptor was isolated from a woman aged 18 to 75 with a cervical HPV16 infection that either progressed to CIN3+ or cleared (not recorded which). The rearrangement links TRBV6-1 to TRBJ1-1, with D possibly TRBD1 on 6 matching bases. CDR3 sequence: CASSEASGQPNTEAFF. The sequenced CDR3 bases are TGTGCCAGCAGTGAAGCTTCTGGACAGCCAAACACTGAA.